The sequence of this T cell receptor (beta chain) was determined in a study of blood T cell repertoires in COVID-19. About the study: Samples of COVID-19 (acute and convalescent) were obtained from the United States, Italy and Spain. T cells, B-cell-depleted T cells, or PBMCs supplied cDNA or gDNA.

Enrolment of Seattle patients took place during active infection, and they were followed longitudinally. V was pared by 3 bases and J by 5 bases, with 16 bases between. Germline V gives CDR1 SGHDN, CDR2 FVKESK. This CDR3 is built from 15 residues. Per the original data handling: For nucleated cells, counts were estimated from reference gene primer amplification. The method was immunoSEQ multiplex PCR; TCRdb's version includes in-frame clones alone and lacks a portion of them. V and J calls and clone size are as listed in that table; D and trimming were resolved from the DNA. Among approximately 350,000 clones, more than 75% were seen once, and the ten largest hold about 6.9%.

Sequencing was done on a sample of peripheral blood. The chain employs TRBV14 and TRBJ1-1; the D gene is possibly TRBD1 (5 bases). The receptor comes from a woman between 50 and 59 years old with COVID-19, enrolled during active disease. CDR3 nucleotides: TGTGCCAGCAGCCACGGGGGGTTGACGATTACTGAAGCTTTCTTT. Translation gives CASSHGGLTITEAFF.